This T cell receptor beta chain was captured in a study of blood T cell repertoires in COVID-19. Study at large: Samples of COVID-19 (acute and convalescent) were obtained from the United States, Italy and Spain.

The CDR3 is made up of 17 amino acids. The V segment lost 1 base and the J segment 8 bases; nucleotides outside the gene matches: 10. Looked up from germline, CDR1 is LGHDT and CDR2 is YNNKEL (reference sequence). Per the authors' pipeline: Amplification from reference gene primers served as the basis for estimated nucleated cell counts. This table comes from immunoSEQ multiplex PCR, and its TCRdb copy is limited to in-frame clones, with some not included. Clonal size and the V and J genes are those of that table, whereas D and trimming came from the DNA. The data show about 240,000 clones, about four fifths seen once.

This TCR was recovered from a woman older than 75 with acute or convalescent COVID-19. This chain joins TRBV3-1 (or the pseudogene TRBV3-2) and TRBJ2-1, with TRBD2 identical over 11 bases. Source material: peripheral blood. The CDR3 DNA reads as TGTGCCAGCAGCCAAGTTTGGTCTAGCGGGGGGAGATATGAGCAGTTCTTC. Its protein is CASSQVWSSGGRYEQFF.